Listed here is a single T cell receptor (beta chain). Only in-frame clones appear in the TCRdb table, and some are missing; sequencing was by immunoSEQ multiplex PCR. The sample has just under 65,000 clones; approximately 94% are singletons. The time point denotes: cycle 4 day 1 (C4D1), after 5 to 7 weeks of nivolumab. Relapses following autologous stem cell transplantation were seen in all patients, with brentuximab vedotin exposure varying. The length of the CDR3 is 15 residues. With 1 base removed from V and 4 bases from J, the gap between germline ends came to 12 bases. CDR1 is SGHKS and CDR2 is YYEKEE in the germline V gene (reference sequence). This specimen belongs to a study of PD-1 blockade in classical Hodgkin lymphoma.

The chain carries TRBV5-5 and TRBJ2-1; D possibly uses TRBD1 or TRBD2 (5 bases each). This TCR derives from a human donor with classical Hodgkin lymphoma. The sample was peripheral blood mononuclear cells (PBMCs), taken before the fourth cycle of nivolumab. The CDR3 here is CASSLPGSGYNEQFF. Here the CDR3 DNA reads TGTGCCAGCAGCTTGCCAGGGTCGGGGTACAATGAGCAGTTCTTC.